The 9 T cell receptor beta chains given below trace back to one sample, sequenced in a study of OX40 agonist ivuxolimab in advanced cancers. Only in-frame clones appear in the TCRdb table, and some are missing; sequencing was by immunoSEQ multiplex PCR. Found here are about 52,000 clones, 85% to 95% of them singletons; the top ten hold almost 25%. Specimen: CD4+ or CD8+ T cells sorted from blood, collected in a trial of the OX40 agonist ivuxolimab. These receptor sequences come from an adult with an advanced solid tumor such as melanoma, head and neck, liver or kidney cancer.

This rearrangement joins TRBV7-2 to TRBJ2-1, with D perhaps TRBD1 (5 bases). CDR1 is SGHTA, CDR2 FQGNSA, per germline. The length of the CDR3 is 17 residues. The V end lost 1 base, the J end lost 6 bases, and 19 bases lay between the germline ends. CDR3 region: CASSLEFQLRVVNEQFF. In DNA form, the CDR3 reads TGTGCCAGCAGCTTAGAATTTCAGCTCAGGGTGGTCAATGAGCAGTTCTTC.

The chain is built from TRBV19 and TRBJ2-2; D may be TRBD1 (6 bases). V was pared by 4 bases and J by 6 bases, with 6 bases between. Germline assignment: CDR1 LNHDA and CDR2 SQIVND (reference sequence). This CDR3 comprises 12 residues. As DNA, the CDR3 is TGTGCCAGTAGTACAGGGGCCGGGGAGCTGTTTTTT. It codes for CASSTGAGELFF.

The chain couples TRBV7-8 to TRBJ2-3; D gene ambiguous. V was clipped by 5 bases and J by 1 base, with 22 bases between them. This CDR3 has 18 residues. Germline loops: CDR1 SGHVS, CDR2 FQNEAQ. CDR3 in amino acids: CASSPSWGRASGTDTQYF. The CDR3 coding sequence is TGTGCCAGCAGCCCCAGCTGGGGTAGGGCCTCCGGCACAGATACGCAGTATTTT.

The chain recombines TRBV6-1 with TRBJ1-5; D is unclear. Trimming cost V 8 bases and J 3 bases, with 17 bases left between them. This CDR3 has 15 amino acids. Germline CDR1 reads MNHNS; CDR2 reads SASEGT. The CDR3 reads CASCAVGRNNQPQHF. Here the CDR3 DNA reads TGTGCCAGCTGCGCCGTGGGTAGAAACAATCAGCCCCAGCATTTT.

CDR3 loop: CASSDPDSQETQYF. The CDR3 DNA reads TGTGCCAGCAGTGACCCGGACAGCCAAGAGACCCAGTACTTC. The rearrangement uses TRBV25-1 and TRBJ2-5; tentative D call: TRBD1 (6 bases). The CDR3 runs to 14 residues. Germline V gene lookup returns CDR1 MGHDK and CDR2 SYGVNS. The ends were cut back, 3 bases at V and 1 base at J, with 9 bases in the middle.

This clone has a single count. The chain recombines TRBV15 with TRBJ1-5; 9 positions match TRBD1. The CDR3 runs 19 residues. With 0 bases clipped from V and 0 bases from J, the junction kept 9 bases outside the gene matches. Germline V gives CDR1 LNHNV, CDR2 YYDKDF (reference sequence). The DNA for the CDR3 is TGTGCCACCAGCAGAGATATTGGACAGGGGACGGGTAGCAATCAGCCCCAGCATTTT. Its protein product is CATSRDIGQGTGSNQPQHF.

V usage is TRBV13 and J usage is TRBJ1-5; maybe TRBD1 (5 bases). This CDR3 has 13 amino acids. Germline-derived CDR1 and CDR2 are PRHDT and FYEKMQ (reference sequence). V was clipped by 5 bases and J by 4 bases, with 9 bases between them. The CDR3: CASSPRGNQPQHF. As DNA, the CDR3 is TGTGCCAGCAGCCCACGGGGGAATCAGCCCCAGCATTTT.

This clone was detected only once. V is TRBV6-1 and J is TRBJ1-1, with D unclear. Germline V gives CDR1 MNHNS, CDR2 SASEGT. This CDR3 region has 13 residues. Trimming left V 7 bases short and J 7 bases short, with 16 bases between. CDR3 sequence: CASMDKRTDEAFF. The CDR3 DNA is TGTGCCAGCATGGATAAAAGGACCGATGAAGCTTTCTTT.

The chain couples TRBV7-7 to TRBJ2-3; D is unclear. The CDR3 extends over 16 amino acids. Germline-derived CDR1 and CDR2 are SSHAT and FNYEAQ (reference sequence). The ends were cut back, 5 bases at V and 2 bases at J, with 17 bases in the middle. CDR3 sequence reads: CASSPLEKAYTDTQYF. As DNA, the CDR3 is TGTGCCAGCAGCCCCCTTGAGAAGGCTTACACAGATACGCAGTATTTT.